This T cell receptor beta chain was captured by sequencing in a study of T cell changes during pregnancy in multiple sclerosis. The germline V gene has CDR1 SGDLS and CDR2 YYNGEE. V shed 0 bases and J 5 bases; nucleotides not matched to a gene: 6. The CDR3 contains 15 residues. Measured with immunoSEQ multiplex PCR; TCRdb has only the in-frame clones, and not every one. The repertoire includes 55,000 to 80,000 clones, approximately 93% of them detected once, and 3.2% sits in the top ten. This sequence joins TRBV9 and TRBJ1-2, with 8 nucleotides matching TRBD1. The sequenced sample was CD8+ T cells from peripheral blood mononuclear cells, obtained in the second trimester of pregnancy. The receptor's source is a female donor with multiple sclerosis, enrolled in a pregnancy study. Here the CDR3 DNA reads TGTGCCAGCAGCGTAGGGCAGGGGGCGGGGTATGGCTACACCTTC. Protein sequence: CASSVGQGAGYGYTF.